The 19 T cell receptor beta chains presented below share a single source sample, sequenced in a study of Ad26.COV2.S vaccination and SARS-CoV-2 variants. Method: immunoSEQ multiplex PCR; TCRdb's copy keeps in-frame clones and lacks some. The data contain more than 300,000 clones, approximately 86% of them singletons. Specified treatment: roughly 19 received Ad26.COV2.S at low or high dose, single or two shots; 5 received placebo; per-sample allocation not given. Collection of samples fell on day 63 after the first vaccine or placebo injection. The sequenced sample was peripheral blood, obtained in a trial of Ad26.COV2.S vaccine versus placebo. The source is a person aged 18-65 years who received the Ad26.COV2.S COVID-19 vaccine or a placebo.

This chain's CDR3 is CASGPSGQSYEQYF. Written as DNA, the CDR3 is TGTGCCAGCGGACCCTCGGGACAGTCCTACGAGCAGTACTTC. The chain carries TRBV6-5 and TRBJ2-7; the match to TRBD1 covers 7 bases. After removal of 8 bases from V and 1 base from J, the junction contained 8 bases not matched to a gene. The CDR3 consists of 14 residues. From germline, CDR1 is MNHEY and CDR2 SVGAGI.

The chain has TRBV5-6 and TRBJ2-5, with 7 bases matching TRBD2. CDR1 is SGHDT and CDR2 is YYEEEE in the germline V gene. After removal of 4 bases from V and 1 base from J, the junction contained 13 bases not matched to a gene. The CDR3 is 17 amino acids. CDR3 DNA sequence: TGTGCCAGCAGCGCAAGTAGCGGGCAGCTGATCCAAGAGACCCAGTACTTC. Translated, it gives CASSASSGQLIQETQYF.

This sequence joins TRBV10-3 and TRBJ1-1; no clear D. The CDR3 consists of 14 residues. The V gene lost 8 bases and the J gene lost 1 base, with 14 bases spanning the gap. The germline CDR1 and CDR2 sequences are ENHRY and SYGVKD. CDR3 amino acids: CAIRPPSQNTEAFF. CDR3 bases: TGTGCCATCCGCCCCCCTTCTCAGAACACTGAAGCTTTCTTT.

This chain uses TRBV28 with TRBJ2-5; 7 bases map to TRBD1. The J segment lost 5 bases and the V segment lost 4 bases, leaving 1 base of the junction unmatched. Germline CDR1 MDHEN, CDR2 SYDVKM. The CDR3 loop spans 12 amino acids. The CDR3 here is CASSSQGETQYF. CDR3 nucleotides: TGTGCCAGCAGTTCACAGGGGGAGACCCAGTACTTC.

This rearrangement joins TRBV5-1 to TRBJ2-3; 10 nucleotides line up with TRBD2. Trimming removed 4 bases from V and 4 bases from J; junction bases left unmatched: 9. This CDR3 region has 16 residues. Germline CDR1 reads SGHRS; CDR2 reads YFSETQ. The CDR3 reads CASSSGLAEGADTQYF. The CDR3 DNA sequence: TGCGCCAGCAGCAGTGGACTAGCGGAAGGGGCAGATACGCAGTATTTT.

The chain couples TRBV6-2 or TRBV6-3 to TRBJ2-2; 9 positions match TRBD1. V trimming: 2 bases; J trimming: 5 bases; junction bases outside the gene matches: 9. Germline V gene lookup returns CDR1 MNHEY and CDR2 SVGEGT. This CDR3 has 17 amino acids. CDR3 coding DNA: TGTGCCAGCAGTTACCCGGGACAGGGTCTGAGGACCGGGGAGCTGTTTTTT. Its translation: CASSYPGQGLRTGELFF.

J is TRBJ2-7 and V is TRBV11-2, with D unresolved. This CDR3 region has 12 residues. Germline values: CDR1 SGHAT, CDR2 FQNNGV. V was clipped by 6 bases and J by 6 bases, with 12 bases between them. CDR3 region: CASSSQASEQYF. The DNA of the CDR3 is TGTGCCAGCAGTTCTCAGGCTTCCGAGCAGTACTTC.

The V call is TRBV28, the J call TRBJ1-6; 9 bases are shared with TRBD1. CDR3 length equals 13 residues. CDR1 MDHEN and CDR2 SYDVKM come from the germline V gene. V gave up 8 bases and J gave up 10 bases; unmatched junction bases: 6. In DNA form, the CDR3 reads TGTGCCAGCGGACGGGACAGGGACTCACCCCTCCACTTT. Translating it yields CASGRDRDSPLHF.

This chain connects TRBV14 to TRBJ1-2; weak D call: TRBD1 (6 bases). The CDR3 runs to 14 residues. V was trimmed by 4 bases and J by 7 bases, leaving 16 bases between them. Germline V gene sequence: CDR1 SGHDN, CDR2 FVKESK. The CDR3: CASSPTLSGVGYTF. The CDR3 nucleotides are TGTGCCAGCAGCCCAACCTTATCAGGGGTTGGCTACACCTTC.

This clone occurred once. The chain carries TRBV5-5 and TRBJ2-3, with 12 bases aligning to TRBD2. Germline CDR1 is SGHKS and CDR2 is YYEKEE (reference sequence). This CDR3 region has 15 residues. Unmatched junction bases numbered 11, after V lost 10 bases and J lost 5 bases. This CDR3 is CAGTPGLAGRDTQYF. The CDR3 DNA sequence: TGTGCCGGTACCCCGGGACTAGCGGGTAGAGATACGCAGTATTTT.

This clone came up once. This rearrangement joins TRBV4-2 to TRBJ1-4, with no clear D. Trimming pared 1 base from V and 0 bases from J, leaving 3 bases between. Germline V lookup: CDR1 LGHNA, CDR2 YNFKEQ. The CDR3 consists of 14 residues. In DNA form, the CDR3 reads TGTGCCAGCAGCCAAGTAGCAACTAATGAAAAACTGTTTTTT. This sequence encodes CASSQVATNEKLFF.

The chain uses TRBV5-1 and TRBJ2-3; D is undetermined. V lost 0 bases and J 0 bases, leaving 11 bases between the germline ends. CDR1 is SGHRS and CDR2 is YFSETQ in the germline V gene. CDR3 size: 16 residues. The CDR3 nucleotides are TGCGCCAGCAGCTTGGCGGGCGGCCTAAGCACAGATACGCAGTATTTT. It is translated as CASSLAGGLSTDTQYF. The entire variable domain, with the rest obtained from reference TRBV5-1 and TRBJ2-3, is as follows: KAGVTQTPRYLIKTRGQQVTLSCSPISGHRSVSWYQQTPGQGLQFLFEYFSETQRNKGNFPGRFSGRQFSNSRSEMNVSTLELGDSALYLCASSLAGGLSTDTQYFGPGTRLTVL.

The chain joins TRBV28 to TRBJ1-1; 7 positions match TRBD1. This CDR3 contains 15 residues. CDR1 is MDHEN and CDR2 is SYDVKM in the germline V gene. The V gene end was trimmed by 1 base and the J gene end by 11 bases; junction bases not matched to a gene: 13. As DNA, the CDR3 is TGTGCCAGCAGTTTATCAGCAGGGGGTGGAGAATCGGCTTTCTTT. Amino acids: CASSLSAGGGESAFF.

This clone was seen only once. This sample includes further DNA sequences coding for the same CDR3. The chain combines TRBV7-3 with TRBJ1-1; D gene ambiguous. The CDR3 is made up of 13 amino acids. Germline V CDR1 and CDR2: SGHTA, FQGTGA. The V end was cut by 0 bases, the J end by 5 bases, with 7 bases between. In DNA form, the CDR3 reads TGTGCCAGCAGCTTAACAGGGAGGACTGAAGCTTTCTTT. This translates into CASSLTGRTEAFF. Using reference TRBV7-3 and TRBJ1-1 for the parts outside the CDR3, the full variable domain is GAGVSQTPSNKVTEKGKYVELRCDPISGHTALYWYRQSLGQGPEFLIYFQGTGAADDSGLPNDRFFAVRPEGSVSTLKIQRTERGDSAVYLCASSLTGRTEAFFGQGTRLTVV.

The chain recombines TRBV5-1 with TRBJ2-1; the D is unclear. The CDR3 runs 12 residues. The V gene lost 1 base and the J gene lost 8 bases, with 7 bases spanning the gap. The germline V gene encodes CDR1 SGHRS and CDR2 YFSETQ. The chain's CDR3 is CASSLSPHEQFF. The CDR3, as DNA: TGCGCCAGCAGCTTGTCTCCCCATGAGCAGTTCTTC.

This clone was observed once. V gene TRBV6-6 combines with J gene TRBJ2-5; TRBD1 matches 7 bases. V dropped 0 bases and J dropped 10; count of bases not matched to a gene: 5. Germline CDR1 and CDR2: MNHNY and SVGAGI (reference sequence). This CDR3 spans 13 amino acids. The CDR3: CASSYSRQGDQYF. CDR3 sequence (DNA): TGTGCCAGCAGTTACTCGAGACAGGGAGACCAGTACTTC.

This sequence joins TRBV6-5 and TRBJ2-7; TRBD1 aligns across 8 bases. The trim removed 2 bases at V and 4 bases at J, leaving 10 bases unmatched. Per the germline V gene, CDR1 is MNHEY and CDR2 is SVGAGI. There are 16 residues in the CDR3. The chain's CDR3 is CASSYGSGGEGYEQYF. The DNA of the CDR3 is TGTGCCAGCAGTTACGGGTCAGGGGGCGAAGGGTACGAGCAGTACTTC.

The chain combines TRBV7-7 with TRBJ2-5, with 15 bases identical to TRBD2. The CDR3 consists of 15 residues. V was pared by 8 bases and J by 5 bases, with 6 bases of the junction left unmatched. Germline CDR1 SSHAT, CDR2 FNYEAQ (reference sequence). In DNA form, the CDR3 reads TGTGCCAGCTCCAGGACTAGCGGGGGGGTGGAGACCCAGTACTTC. Residues: CASSRTSGGVETQYF.

This chain joins TRBV11-2 and TRBJ2-2, with 8 bases identical to TRBD1. The CDR3 runs 17 residues. Germline V gene data show CDR1 as SGHAT and CDR2 as FQNNGV. J was trimmed by 1 base and V by 1 base; bases with no gene match: 5. Here the CDR3 DNA reads TGTGCCAGCAGCTTAGGCAGGGGGCTAATGAACACCGGGGAGCTGTTTTTT. Its protein is CASSLGRGLMNTGELFF.